This T cell receptor (beta chain) comes out of a study of T cells in Graves' hyperthyroidism and ophthalmopathy (dated by TCRdb to between 2018 and 2021). Regarding the study in general: Peripheral blood samples were taken at initial diagnosis, before any treatment was given. In more than 5 Graves' hyperthyroidism patients, the study also compared T-cell repertoires from thyroid tissue with T-cell repertoires from blood. Following sampling, methimazole starting at 30 mg daily was given to hyperthyroidism patients, and high-dose intravenous methylprednisolone was given to ophthalmopathy patients. The approximately 100 discovery patients were divided at random into training and test sets in a 7:3 ratio. The paper describes TCR Vbeta CDR3 sequencing of 140 or so peripheral blood samples, made up of roughly 45 ophthalmopathy patients, some 76 hyperthyroidism patients and 17 progressor patients. TCR V-J signatures able to tell the groups apart were searched for in a discovery cohort of 95 or so patients, of whom 43 had Graves' ophthalmopathy and about 55 had stable Graves' hyperthyroidism. Whether ophthalmopathy could be predicted prospectively was tested in an independent validation cohort made up of fewer than 20 hyperthyroidism patients plus 17 patients who later progressed to ophthalmopathy.

V drops 3 bases and J drops 2 bases, leaving 13 bases in between. Taken from cysteine to phenylalanine, the CDR3 has 15 residues. Here the CDR3 DNA is all that survives: 45 bases in frame from base 1. Reading the germline V gene (reference sequence) gives CDR1 LNHDA and CDR2 SQIVND. Summary of the overall study and its limitations: In cross-validation, a model built on a 13 V-J signature told ophthalmopathy apart from stable hyperthyroidism with less than 90% sensitivity and approximately 81% specificity, and in testing the same model reached 80%/75%. In validation, the model predicted progression to ophthalmopathy with over 65% sensitivity and approximately 78% specificity, a median of approximately 6.7 months before onset. Most expanded thyroid clonotypes (frequency above 0.001) were also found in blood, which suggests that blood repertoires may mirror thyroid immune responses. Sample size was not statistically predetermined, and investigators were not blinded to group allocation.

Amplification of TCR beta CDR3 regions was carried out from RNA transcripts. The TCR CDR3 was subjected to a first round of RT-PCR using the HTBI primer set and the Qiagen OneStep RT-PCR kit. A second multiplex PCR round built the libraries, followed by size selection and purification. Sequencing of the libraries was done on an Illumina HiSeq2000 using paired-end 100 bp reads. The paper's processing steps were these. SOAPnuke was used to process the raw data, with reads discarded if the reads contained adapters or uncalled bases, had a mean Phred below 15, or lacked an exact constant-primer or identifier match. High-quality paired reads were merged with COPE v1.2.5, and unique nucleotide sequences were defined as clonotypes. MiTCR v1.1 was used to align clonotypes to the IMGT TRBV, TRBD and TRBJ reference segments. The analysis included only V-J combinations with a frequency above 0.0001, which together covered around 99% of the repertoires. A TCS score was defined as the ratio between F50 (clonal expansion) and ExV (chaos), using BLOSUM62-based TCRdist between CDR3 peptides within each V-J. Welch's t-statistics and random forest reduced just over 500 V-J features to roughly 13, which were used in a naive Bayes classifier (R e1071). TCRdb itself trimmed the public reads at Q25 with fastp, ran MiXCR and retained productive beta chains. Each record represents a unique CDR3 protein, reported with the most common genes and DNA among its rows. Clone size and V and J calls follow TCRdb, not the original study. The sample table records around 700,000 distinct CDR3 sequences; roughly 20% of these occur just once. The ten most abundant clones make up over 15% of the sample.

Hyperthyroidism patients were newly diagnosed, had a disease duration of under 2 months, and were aged 18 to 65 years. Exclusion was applied to patients with uncontrolled infections, other autoimmune diseases, pregnancy or lactation. Diagnoses relied on clinical symptoms, serum thyroxine and TRAb, thyroid ultrasound and orbital computed tomography. Blood from progressor patients was collected at the time of first diagnosis with hyperthyroidism, before any ophthalmopathy symptoms had appeared. PBMCs were isolated from around 10 ml of fresh peripheral blood by Ficoll-Paque density gradient centrifugation. Patients classed as progressors first received a Graves' hyperthyroidism diagnosis and then went on to develop ophthalmopathy during follow-up. Total RNA was extracted using Trizol reagent, and RNA quality was assessed on an Agilent 2100 Bioanalyzer. This clonotype was picked up a small number of times. Its target antigen remains unknown. No much larger clone exists at a distance of one base, and base qualities are not known.

Sequencing was carried out using blood. The V gene is TRBV19 and the J gene is TRBJ2-5; a weak D assignment points to TRBD1 (6 bases agree). The clonotype was recovered from a woman aged 45-65 years with Graves' hyperthyroidism that later progressed to Graves' ophthalmopathy. At the DNA level, the sequence is TGTGCCAGTAGTATTGGGCAGGGGTTTCAAGAGACCCAGTACTTC. Its translation is CASSIGQGFQETQYF.